The 24 T cell receptor beta chains reported below all come from one sample, sequenced in a study of T cells in Graves' hyperthyroidism and ophthalmopathy. TCR beta CDR3 region amplification was performed from RNA transcripts. The HTBI primer set was used in a first-round RT-PCR of the TCR CDR3. TCRdb re-analysed the multiplex PCR reads in MiXCR, keeping a single row per CDR3 protein. The data contain about 340,000 distinct CDR3 sequences, approximately 22% of them singletons. Sequences were obtained from blood. The receptor set was obtained from a woman aged 45-59 years with Graves' hyperthyroidism.

This clonotype was counted between two and nine times. This chain connects TRBV3-1 to TRBJ1-1; possible D gene TRBD1, 5 bases. V was clipped by 0 bases and J by 1 base, with 9 bases between them. From germline, CDR1 is LGHDT and CDR2 YNNKEL (reference sequence). CDR3 size: 15 residues. For the CDR3, the DNA is TGTGCCAGCAGCCAAGAGTGGGGGGGGAACACTGAAGCTTTCTTT. Its protein is CASSQEWGGNTEAFF.

The chain uses TRBV28 and TRBJ1-2; D possibly corresponds to TRBD1 (5 bases). Germline V gives CDR1 MDHEN, CDR2 SYDVKM. The V end was cut by 2 bases, the J end by 1 base, with 8 bases between. CDR3 length: 14 residues. The CDR3: CASSLVQDNYGYTF. CDR3 DNA: TGTGCCAGCAGTTTAGTACAGGATAACTATGGCTACACCTTC.

This clonotype was detected only a few times. V is TRBV20-1 and J is TRBJ2-7, with D perhaps matching TRBD2 (5 bases). Germline values: CDR1 DFQATT, CDR2 SNEGSKA (reference sequence). There are 16 residues in the CDR3. Trimming shortened V by 5 bases and J by 0 bases, and 20 bases separated the two germline ends. The DNA for the CDR3 is TGCAGTGCTGGCGGGTCCGGCAGGTCAGACTCCTACGAGCAGTACTTC. Translating gives CSAGGSGRSDSYEQYF.

This clonotype was found many times. In DNA form, the CDR3 reads TGTGCCAGCAGTTTAAGGGGGAACACTGAAGCTTTCTTT. This encodes CASSLRGNTEAFF. V gene TRBV12-3 or TRBV12-4 combines with J gene TRBJ1-1, with D possibly matching TRBD1 (5 bases). The V end was cut by 2 bases, the J end by 1 base, with 5 bases between. The CDR3 totals 13 residues.

This clonotype was found many times. The chain carries TRBV20-1 and TRBJ2-3; 10 bases are a match to TRBD2. The CDR3 sequence is 15 residues long. V shed 1 base and J 6 bases; nucleotides not matched to a gene: 7. CDR1 and CDR2 from the germline V gene are DFQATT and SNEGSKA (reference sequence). The CDR3 spells CSARALAGGQDTQYF. The CDR3 DNA is TGCAGTGCTAGAGCCTTAGCGGGGGGCCAGGATACGCAGTATTTT.

The V gene is TRBV6-2 or TRBV6-3, the J gene TRBJ2-7; TRBD1 agrees at 8 bases. Trimming took 5 bases from V and 5 from J; bases not matched to a gene: 8. CDR3 length: 14 residues. Germline assignment: CDR1 MNHEY and CDR2 SVGEGT. The CDR3 nucleotides read TGTGCCAGCAGTAAAGGGGACAGGAACGACGAGCAGTACTTC. Translating it yields CASSKGDRNDEQYF.

The chain carries TRBV9 and TRBJ1-2; D might be TRBD1 (6 bases). CDR1 and CDR2 (germline): SGDLS, YYNGEE. Trimming took 0 bases from V and 3 from J, leaving 9 bases between them. This CDR3 has 14 residues. CDR3 sequence: CASSVGGGDYGYTF. The CDR3 bases are TGTGCCAGCAGCGTAGGAGGGGGGGACTATGGCTACACCTTC.

The sample holds many counts of this clonotype. The chain is built from TRBV24-1 and TRBJ2-1; D may correspond to TRBD1 or TRBD2 (7 bases each). V was cut by 5 bases and J by 5 bases, with 30 bases left in between. This CDR3 comprises 20 residues. Germline V CDR1 and CDR2: KGHDR, SFDVKD. CDR3 coding DNA: TGTGCCACCAGTGGACGGGGGGTTAGGGGAGTGGTACAGGGGCACAATGAGCAGTTCTTC. Translation: CATSGRGVRGVVQGHNEQFF.

The chain has TRBV10-3 and TRBJ2-7, with 7 bases identical to TRBD1. The CDR3 length is 15 residues. Germline loops: CDR1 ENHRY, CDR2 SYGVKD. V trimming: 6 bases; J trimming: 0 bases; junction bases outside the gene matches: 8. CDR3 region: CAIRGDSGFSYEQYF. DNA for the CDR3: TGTGCCATCAGGGGGGACAGCGGATTCTCCTACGAGCAGTACTTC.

The sample holds many counts of this clonotype. CDR3 coding DNA: TGTGCCAGCAGCTTAGTACGGGCCCCCCAAGAGACCCAGTACTTC. This codes for CASSLVRAPQETQYF. The chain recombines TRBV11-2 with TRBJ2-5; the D is unclear. The CDR3 is 15 amino acids. Germline V lookup: CDR1 SGHAT, CDR2 FQNNGV. V shed 1 base and J shed 1 base, with 10 bases lying between them.

The sample holds many counts of this clonotype. V is TRBV30 and J is TRBJ2-7, with TRBD1 matching over 11 bases. This CDR3 has 15 residues. V was pared by 6 bases and J by 4 bases, with 11 bases of the junction left unmatched. Germline CDR1 reads GTSNPN; CDR2 reads SVGIG (reference sequence). The CDR3 nucleotides are TGTGCCTGCCTTGGAAGCGGACAGGGGGCTTACGAGCAGTACTTC. Translating gives CACLGSGQGAYEQYF. The full variable domain, completed using reference TRBV30 and TRBJ2-7, is SQTIHQWPATLVQPVGSPLSLECTVEGTSNPNLYWYRQAAGRGLQLLFYSVGIGQISSEVPQNLSASRPQDRQFILSSKKLLLSDSGFYLCACLGSGQGAYEQYFGPGTRLTVT.

In its sample, this clonotype was seen a few times. The J gene is TRBJ1-2, the V gene TRBV20-1, with 7 bases lining up with TRBD1. The length of the CDR3 is 14 residues. Germline V gives CDR1 DFQATT, CDR2 SNEGSKA (reference sequence). The trim removed 1 base at V and 2 bases at J, leaving 4 bases unmatched. The CDR3, as DNA: TGCAGTGCTAGAGGAGGACAGGAAAACTATGGCTACACCTTC. This gives the protein CSARGGQENYGYTF.

V usage is TRBV5-1 and J usage is TRBJ2-5; D is ambiguous. With 4 bases removed from V and 0 bases from J, the gap between germline ends came to 7 bases. CDR1 SGHRS and CDR2 YFSETQ come from the germline V gene. CDR3 length equals 13 residues. This CDR3 reads CASSTPYQETQYF. CDR3 in DNA: TGCGCCAGCAGCACACCGTACCAAGAGACCCAGTACTTC.

The gene calls are TRBV20-1 and TRBJ2-2; 10 nucleotides line up with TRBD2. CDR3 length equals 17 residues. CDR1 and CDR2 (germline): DFQATT, SNEGSKA (reference sequence). V shed 2 bases and J 0 bases; nucleotides not matched to a gene: 6. The CDR3 reads CSARPSGGLSNTGELFF. The CDR3 bases are TGCAGTGCTAGACCTAGCGGGGGACTCTCGAACACCGGGGAGCTGTTTTTT.

This clonotype was picked up many times. The chain combines TRBV7-8 with TRBJ2-1, with a tentative D call TRBD2 (7 bases). CDR3 size: 13 residues. V was shortened by 5 bases and J by 9 bases, with 14 bases between the two germline ends. Germline CDR1 and CDR2: SGHVS and FQNEAQ. CDR3 sequence: CASSRSRGGEQFF. CDR3 DNA sequence: TGTGCCAGCAGCCGCTCAAGGGGGGGTGAGCAGTTCTTC.

The sample holds a few counts of this clonotype. V usage is TRBV28 and J usage is TRBJ1-2; tentative D call: TRBD1 (5 bases). The V end was cut by 10 bases, the J end by 2 bases, with 17 bases between. Germline CDR1 MDHEN, CDR2 SYDVKM. The CDR3 is made up of 14 amino acids. The CDR3 nucleotides read TGTGCCATTTTCGGGGGTTCCCTCAACTATGGCTACACCTTC. As protein: CAIFGGSLNYGYTF.

This rearrangement joins TRBV24-1 to TRBJ2-7, with 8 bases aligning to TRBD1. This CDR3 spans 13 amino acids. J was trimmed by 4 bases and V by 4 bases; bases with no gene match: 2. The V gene's germline CDR1 is KGHDR and CDR2 SFDVKD. The CDR3 loop is CATSERTGYEQYF. CDR3 DNA: TGTGCCACCAGTGAACGGACAGGGTACGAGCAGTACTTC.

This clonotype was detected only a few times. This may be a read error: a much more frequent sequence differs by one nucleotide. The chain couples TRBV20-1 to TRBJ2-7; 11 bases line up with TRBD2. The CDR3 runs to 16 residues. Germline CDR1 is DFQATT and CDR2 is SNEGSKA (reference sequence). Here the CDR3 reads CGAPKGLAGGSGEQYF. The CDR3 DNA reads TGCGGTGCCCCGAAGGGCCTAGCGGGAGGATCGGGGGAGCAGTACTTC.

This clonotype was found many times. The chain has TRBV28 and TRBJ2-5; D gene ambiguous. The V end was cut by 6 bases, the J end by 2 bases, with 13 bases between. The CDR3 loop spans 14 amino acids. Germline V gene sequence: CDR1 MDHEN, CDR2 SYDVKM. CDR3 amino acids: CASSLPRPQETQYF. CDR3 coding DNA: TGTGCCAGCAGCCTCCCGAGGCCTCAAGAGACCCAGTACTTC.

This clonotype was counted a few times. This chain joins TRBV19 and TRBJ1-2; 7 bases fit TRBD1. Trimming removed 4 bases from V and 7 bases from J; junction bases left unmatched: 0. Germline lookup yields CDR1 LNHDA and CDR2 SQIVND (reference sequence). The CDR3 runs 11 residues. The CDR3 spells CASSRTGGYTF. The CDR3 DNA follows: TGTGCCAGTAGTAGGACAGGTGGCTACACCTTC.

This clonotype was picked up a small number of times. The rearrangement joins TRBV5-1 to TRBJ1-6, with a tentative D call TRBD1 (5 bases). CDR3 length: 15 residues. Per the germline V gene, CDR1 is SGHRS and CDR2 is YFSETQ. V dropped 1 base and J dropped 5 bases, with 10 bases sitting between them. DNA for the CDR3: TGCGCCAGCAGCTTGTCCGCGGGGGATAATTCACCCCTCCACTTT. As protein: CASSLSAGDNSPLHF.

This chain joins TRBV28 and TRBJ2-3; D is ambiguous. The germline V gene has CDR1 MDHEN and CDR2 SYDVKM. The CDR3 contains 14 residues. V lost 7 bases and J 6 bases, leaving 17 bases between the germline ends. CDR3 sequence: CASNFRSVSDTQYF. CDR3 in DNA: TGTGCCAGCAATTTTCGAAGCGTCAGTGATACGCAGTATTTT.

The J gene is TRBJ2-1, the V gene TRBV6-1; D not resolved. Trimming took off 3 bases at V and 4 bases at J, with 13 bases between the two ends. This CDR3 comprises 15 residues. CDR1 and CDR2 (germline): MNHNS, SASEGT. CDR3 amino acids: CASSDQGYDYNEQFF. The DNA of the CDR3 is TGTGCCAGCAGTGATCAAGGGTATGATTACAATGAGCAGTTCTTC.

This clonotype has just a few counts. The chain carries TRBV7-9 and TRBJ2-4; the D gene is possibly TRBD2 (5 bases). The CDR3 contains 14 residues. Germline CDR1 reads SEHNR; CDR2 reads FQNEAQ (reference sequence). The ends were cut back, 5 bases at V and 6 bases at J, with 14 bases in the middle. DNA of the CDR3: TGTGCCAGCAGCCCCGGGGATTGGGGAAACATTCAGTACTTC. Translated, it gives CASSPGDWGNIQYF. Variable domain in full (rest from reference TRBV7-9 and TRBJ2-4): DTGVSQNPRHKITKRGQNVTFRCDPISEHNRLYWYRQTLGQGPEFLTYFQNEAQLEKSRLLSDRFSAERPKGSFSTLEIQRTEQGDSAMYLCASSPGDWGNIQYFGAGTRLSVL.